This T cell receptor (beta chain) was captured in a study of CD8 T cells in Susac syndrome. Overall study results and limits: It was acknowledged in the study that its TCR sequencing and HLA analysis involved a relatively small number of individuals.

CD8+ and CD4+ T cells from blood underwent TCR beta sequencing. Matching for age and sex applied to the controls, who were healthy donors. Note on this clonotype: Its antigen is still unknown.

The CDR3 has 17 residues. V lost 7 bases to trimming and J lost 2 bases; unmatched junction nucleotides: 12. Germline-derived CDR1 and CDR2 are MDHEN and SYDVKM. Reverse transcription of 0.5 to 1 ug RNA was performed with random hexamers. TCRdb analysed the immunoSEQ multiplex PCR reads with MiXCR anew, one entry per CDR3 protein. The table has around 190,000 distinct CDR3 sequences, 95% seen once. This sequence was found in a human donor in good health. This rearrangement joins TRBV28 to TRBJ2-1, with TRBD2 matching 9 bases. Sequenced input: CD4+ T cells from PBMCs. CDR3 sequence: CASTSGTSPSAYNEQFF. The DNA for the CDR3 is TGTGCCAGCACCTCCGGGACTAGCCCCTCCGCCTACAATGAGCAGTTCTTC.